This T cell receptor beta chain stems from a study of blood T cells in healthy people across ages. Together with a sample-barcoded 5' primer, a J-beta primer mix was included in a second PCR lasting roughly 6 to 12 cycles. TCRdb re-called the 5' RACE reads with MiXCR, one entry per CDR3 protein. The sample holds 980,000 or so distinct CDR3 sequences, around 48% seen once. Germline CDR1 is MDHEN and CDR2 is SYDVKM. This CDR3 region has 12 residues. V was pared by 5 bases and J by 7 bases, with 9 bases between. This chain links TRBV28 with TRBJ2-1; D remains ambiguous. The clonotype originates from a man aged 25 to 40 in good health. The material sequenced was blood. The DNA of the CDR3 is TGTGCCAGCAGTCGCAGTAGGAATGAGCAGTTCTTC. It translates to CASSRSRNEQFF. The entire variable domain, with the rest obtained from reference TRBV28 and TRBJ2-1, is as follows: DVKVTQSSRYLVKRTGEKVFLECVQDMDHENMFWYRQDPGLGLRLIYFSYDVKMKEKGDIPEGYSVSREKKERFSLILESASTNQTSMYLCASSRSRNEQFFGPGTRLTVL.